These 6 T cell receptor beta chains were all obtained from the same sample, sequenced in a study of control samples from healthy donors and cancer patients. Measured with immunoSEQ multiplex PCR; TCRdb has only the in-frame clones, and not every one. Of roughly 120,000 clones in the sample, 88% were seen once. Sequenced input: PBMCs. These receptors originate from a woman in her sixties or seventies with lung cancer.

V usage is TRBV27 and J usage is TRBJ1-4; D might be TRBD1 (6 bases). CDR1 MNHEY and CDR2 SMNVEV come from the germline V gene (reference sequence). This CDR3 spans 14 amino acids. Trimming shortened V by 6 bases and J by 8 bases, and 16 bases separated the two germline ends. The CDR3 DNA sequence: TGTGCCAGCAGGTCAGGACAGTCCCGGGAAAAACTGTTTTTT. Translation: CASRSGQSREKLFF.

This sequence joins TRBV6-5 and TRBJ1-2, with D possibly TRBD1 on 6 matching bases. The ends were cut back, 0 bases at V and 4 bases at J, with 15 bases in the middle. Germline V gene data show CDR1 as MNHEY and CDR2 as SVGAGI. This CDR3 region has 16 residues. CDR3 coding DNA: TGTGCCAGCAGTTACTCCTACACAGGGTTGAGCTATGGCTACACCTTC. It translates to CASSYSYTGLSYGYTF.

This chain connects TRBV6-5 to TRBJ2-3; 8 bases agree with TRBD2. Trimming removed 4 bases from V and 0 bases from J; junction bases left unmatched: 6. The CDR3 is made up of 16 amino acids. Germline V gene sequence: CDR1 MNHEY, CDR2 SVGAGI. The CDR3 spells CASSLIAGTSTDTQYF. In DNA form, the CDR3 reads TGTGCCAGCAGTTTAATAGCGGGGACTAGCACAGATACGCAGTATTTT.

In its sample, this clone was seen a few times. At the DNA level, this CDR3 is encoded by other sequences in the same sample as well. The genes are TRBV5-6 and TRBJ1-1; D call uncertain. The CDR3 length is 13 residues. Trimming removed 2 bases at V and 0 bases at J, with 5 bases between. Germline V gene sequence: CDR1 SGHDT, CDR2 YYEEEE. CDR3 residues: CASSFYLNTEAFF. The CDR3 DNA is TGTGCCAGCAGCTTCTACTTGAACACTGAAGCTTTCTTT.

The CDR3: CASHIGDREAFF. As DNA, the CDR3 is TGTGCCAGCCACATTGGGGACAGGGAAGCTTTCTTT. The chain combines TRBV6-5 with TRBJ1-1; TRBD1 matches 8 bases. The germline CDR1 and CDR2 sequences are MNHEY and SVGAGI. CDR3 length: 12 residues. The V gene end was trimmed by 8 bases and the J gene end by 8 bases; junction bases not matched to a gene: 7.

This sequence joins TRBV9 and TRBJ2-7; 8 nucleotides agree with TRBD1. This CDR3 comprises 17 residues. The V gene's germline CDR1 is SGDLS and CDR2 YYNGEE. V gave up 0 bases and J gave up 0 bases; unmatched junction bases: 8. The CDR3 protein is CASSVDSRTGRSYEQYF. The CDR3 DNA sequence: TGTGCCAGCAGCGTAGATTCCCGGACAGGGCGCTCCTACGAGCAGTACTTC.